This T cell receptor (beta chain) stems from a study of blood T cell repertoires in COVID-19. Study overall: Sources were T cells, B-cell-depleted T cells, or PBMCs; the material itself was cDNA or gDNA.

TCRdb's copy holds only in-frame clones and misses some; the assay was immunoSEQ multiplex PCR. The top ten clones hold around 1% of a sample with 200,000 to 250,000 clones, roughly 84% of them seen once. Points on this clone: The same CDR3 can be traced to other DNA sequences in this sample.

Germline values: CDR1 SGHNT, CDR2 YENEEA. CDR3 length: 14 residues. Deletions cut 5 bases from V and 0 bases from J, with 9 bases between. The V and J genes are TRBV11-3 and TRBJ2-3, with D possibly matching TRBD1 (5 bases). The receptor comes from a man aged 35-49 years with acute or convalescent COVID-19. What was sequenced was peripheral blood. DNA for the CDR3: TGTGCCAGCAGCCTGACAGCTAGCACAGATACGCAGTATTTT. Protein product: CASSLTASTDTQYF.